The next 18 T cell receptor beta chains were all read from a single sample in a study of T-cell reconstitution after alpha-beta-depleted transplantation in children. Using unique molecular identifiers, the investigators prepared the TCRbeta library. From the PCR reads, TCRdb called clonotypes with MiXCR, one entry per CDR3 protein. The sample has 450,000 to 550,000 distinct CDR3 sequences; roughly an eighth are singletons. The sequenced sample was PBMCs, mostly from graft donor cells, obtained 180 days after TCRalphabeta/CD19-depleted stem cell transplant. The receptors were gathered from a female patient aged 2-15 years who had a stem cell transplant for aplastic anemia, so the T cells may come from the graft donor.

The gene calls are TRBV28 and TRBJ2-7; maybe TRBD2 (6 bases). Between the trimmed V and J ends, which lost 7 bases and 1 base, there was a span of 14 bases. There are 14 residues in the CDR3. Germline CDR1 is MDHEN and CDR2 is SYDVKM. In nucleotides, the CDR3 is TGTGCCAGCACACGGGACTTCCTTTCCTACGAGCAGTACTTC. Amino acids: CASTRDFLSYEQYF.

The chain is built from TRBV7-3 and TRBJ2-1, with a possible D match to TRBD1 (9 bases). The CDR3 loop spans 20 amino acids. V shed 1 base and J shed 0 bases, with 22 bases lying between them. Germline V gene data show CDR1 as SGHTA and CDR2 as FQGTGA. The CDR3 here is CASSLRPGQGTSGSYNEQFF. DNA of the CDR3: TGTGCCAGCAGCTTAAGACCGGGACAGGGCACTAGCGGCTCCTACAATGAGCAGTTCTTC.

This chain joins TRBV27 and TRBJ2-2, with D possibly being TRBD1 (5 bases). The CDR3 runs 14 residues. V was trimmed by 10 bases and J by 0 bases, leaving 12 bases between them. The germline V gene has CDR1 MNHEY and CDR2 SMNVEV (reference sequence). CDR3 DNA: TGTGCCACCTCCCAGGGCGCGAACACCGGGGAGCTGTTTTTT. This codes for CATSQGANTGELFF.

Here the CDR3 reads CASSLAGGPRSDEQFF. The CDR3 DNA sequence: TGTGCCAGCAGCTTAGCGGGGGGCCCCCGAAGCGATGAGCAGTTCTTC. This chain links TRBV7-9 with TRBJ2-1; D is possibly TRBD1 or TRBD2 (6 bases each). The CDR3 totals 16 residues. Trimming left V 0 bases short and J 8 bases short, with 17 bases between. From germline, CDR1 is SEHNR and CDR2 FQNEAQ (reference sequence).

This clonotype was counted ten times or more. This chain uses TRBV9 with TRBJ1-3; weak D call: TRBD1 (5 bases). Germline V CDR1 and CDR2: SGDLS, YYNGEE. V was cut by 4 bases and J by 0 bases, with 14 bases left in between. The CDR3 loop spans 16 amino acids. CDR3 protein: CASSLTSGNSGNTIYF. The CDR3 DNA follows: TGTGCCAGCAGCCTAACATCAGGGAACTCTGGAAACACCATATATTTT.

This clonotype came up many times. The chain couples TRBV18 to TRBJ1-5; D is undetermined. Trimming removed 8 bases from V and 4 bases from J, with 9 bases in between. Germline lookup yields CDR1 KGHSH and CDR2 LQKENI. The CDR3 runs to 12 residues. CDR3 bases: TGTGCCAGCAGTCCCCCGAATCAGCCCCAGCATTTT. It yields the protein CASSPPNQPQHF. The full variable domain, in which reference TRBV18 and TRBJ1-5 provide the parts outside the CDR3, is NAGVMQNPRHLVRRRGQEARLRCSPMKGHSHVYWYRQLPEEGLKFMVYLQKENIIDESGMPKERFSAEFPKEGPSILRIQQVVRGDSAAYFCASSPPNQPQHFGDGTRLSIL.

This clonotype was counted between two and nine times. This chain uses TRBV28 with TRBJ1-6; D remains unclear. V gave up 7 bases and J gave up 0 bases, with 13 bases separating them. Looked up from germline, CDR1 is MDHEN and CDR2 is SYDVKM. The CDR3 contains 16 residues. The CDR3 protein is CASNPTGSSYNSPLHF. The CDR3 region has the DNA TGTGCCAGCAACCCGACGGGGAGCTCCTATAATTCACCCCTCCACTTT. The full variable domain, with the rest looked up from reference TRBV28 and TRBJ1-6, is DVKVTQSSRYLVKRTGEKVFLECVQDMDHENMFWYRQDPGLGLRLIYFSYDVKMKEKGDIPEGYSVSREKKERFSLILESASTNQTSMYLCASNPTGSSYNSPLHFGNGTRLTVT.

This clonotype was observed a handful of times. This chain connects TRBV27 to TRBJ2-7, with 7 bases that match TRBD1. Trimming cost V 5 bases and J 4 bases; bases outside gene matches: 8. The germline CDR1 and CDR2 sequences are MNHEY and SMNVEV (reference sequence). The CDR3 covers 14 residues. The DNA for the CDR3 is TGTGCCAGCAGTCCAACATCGGACAGGTACGAGCAGTACTTC. Amino acids: CASSPTSDRYEQYF.

This clonotype was counted a few times. The chain combines TRBV4-3 with TRBJ2-1; tentative D call: TRBD2 (5 bases). Germline CDR1 LGHNA, CDR2 YSLEER. The V gene lost 4 bases and the J gene lost 4 bases, with 14 bases spanning the gap. The CDR3 sequence is 15 residues long. DNA for the CDR3: TGCGCCAGCAGCCTGGACTCCACCCCTTACAATGAGCAGTTCTTC. This sequence encodes CASSLDSTPYNEQFF.

In its sample, this clonotype was seen a few times. V and J are TRBV9 and TRBJ2-5; 9 bases line up with TRBD1. The CDR3 runs to 17 residues. The germline V gene has CDR1 SGDLS and CDR2 YYNGEE. Losses at the gene ends were 0 bases for V and 3 bases for J; bases not matched to a gene: 9. The DNA for the CDR3 is TGTGCCAGCAGCGTAGAGGGGGGGACAGGGCGAAAAGAGACCCAGTACTTC. Translation gives CASSVEGGTGRKETQYF.

This clonotype was observed a few times. CDR3 protein: CASSSRWGETQYF. The DNA for the CDR3 is TGTGCCAGCAGCTCCCGTTGGGGAGAGACCCAGTACTTC. The V and J genes are TRBV7-8 and TRBJ2-5, with unresolved D. The germline V gene encodes CDR1 SGHVS and CDR2 FQNEAQ. The CDR3 sequence is 13 residues long. V shed 4 bases and J shed 4 bases, with 10 bases lying between them.

This chain connects TRBV5-6 to TRBJ1-2; D is unclear. V shed 4 bases and J shed 4 bases, with 14 bases lying between them. CDR3 length equals 14 residues. CDR1 SGHDT and CDR2 YYEEEE come from the germline V gene. In nucleotides, the CDR3 is TGTGCCAGCAGCCCAGGTCAAATGGGCTATGGCTACACCTTC. Translated, it gives CASSPGQMGYGYTF. Looking up the rest from reference TRBV5-6 and TRBJ1-2 gives the full variable domain: DAGVTQSPTHLIKTRGQQVTLRCSPKSGHDTVSWYQQALGQGPQFIFQYYEEEERQRGNFPDRFSGHQFPNYSSELNVNALLLGDSALYLCASSPGQMGYGYTFGSGTRLTVV.

The chain has TRBV6-5 and TRBJ2-3, with D uncertain. V lost 5 bases and J lost 1, with 10 bases in between. From germline, CDR1 is MNHEY and CDR2 SVGAGI. This CDR3 is built from 14 residues. CDR3 sequence (DNA): TGTGCCAGCAGTCACGACTCCGGCACAGATACGCAGTATTTT. Translation: CASSHDSGTDTQYF.

This clonotype appeared a few times. The chain has TRBV5-5 and TRBJ2-1, with D unclear. V lost 2 bases and J 8 bases, leaving 8 bases between the germline ends. The germline V gene encodes CDR1 SGHKS and CDR2 YYEKEE (reference sequence). This CDR3 is 12 amino acids long. The CDR3 DNA reads TGTGCCAGCAGCTTCAGTGATTATGAGCAGTTCTTC. Translated, it gives CASSFSDYEQFF.

This chain joins TRBV27 and TRBJ2-7; 16 nucleotides match TRBD2. Germline values: CDR1 MNHEY, CDR2 SMNVEV (reference sequence). J lost 5 bases, V lost 2 bases, and 0 bases had no gene match. This CDR3 contains 15 residues. CDR3 nucleotides: TGTGCCAGCAGTTTAGGGACTAGCGGGAGGGACGAGCAGTACTTC. As protein: CASSLGTSGRDEQYF.

Only a few counts were recorded for this clonotype. V and J are TRBV19 and TRBJ1-5; no clear D. Trimming pared 5 bases from V and 4 bases from J, leaving 9 bases between. This CDR3 region has 13 residues. CDR1 is LNHDA, CDR2 SQIVND, per germline (reference sequence). This chain's CDR3 is CASSATENQPQHF. CDR3 bases: TGTGCCAGTAGTGCCACGGAAAATCAGCCCCAGCATTTT.

The rearrangement joins TRBV19 to TRBJ2-1; TRBD2 matches 8 bases. Germline CDR1 is LNHDA and CDR2 is SQIVND (reference sequence). The CDR3 is 17 amino acids. The junction had 14 bases not matched to a gene; V was cut back by 9 bases and J by 1 base. CDR3 DNA sequence: TGTGCCAGCCAACTAGCGGATCAGATAGGGTCCTACAATGAGCAGTTCTTC. This codes for CASQLADQIGSYNEQFF. The full variable domain, its missing parts supplied by reference TRBV19 and TRBJ2-1, is DGGITQSPKYLFRKEGQNVTLSCEQNLNHDAMYWYRQDPGQGLRLIYYSQIVNDFQKGDIAEGYSVSREKKESFPLTVTSAQKNPTAFYLCASQLADQIGSYNEQFFGPGTRLTVL.

This clonotype came up a few times. The chain has TRBV11-2 and TRBJ2-1; D is unclear. The CDR3 contains 19 residues. In germline, CDR1 is SGHAT, CDR2 FQNNGV. Trimming shortened V by 0 bases and J by 0 bases, and 18 bases separated the two germline ends. The DNA for the CDR3 is TGTGCCAGCAGCTTAGAGCTCCCCTTGGAAGTGAGCTCCTACAATGAGCAGTTCTTC. It codes for CASSLELPLEVSSYNEQFF.